The 31 T cell receptor beta chains presented below share a single source sample, sequenced in a study of T cells in Graves' hyperthyroidism and ophthalmopathy. Amplification of TCR beta CDR3 regions used RNA as the template. The primer set for the first-round RT-PCR of the TCR CDR3 was HTBI. TCRdb re-analysed the multiplex PCR reads in MiXCR, keeping a single row per CDR3 protein. This table has 750,000 to 950,000 distinct CDR3 sequences, roughly 40% appearing once. Input material: blood. These receptors were obtained from a man aged 18-30 years with Graves' hyperthyroidism.

The chain's CDR3 is CASSQDLQVLETQYF. The CDR3, as DNA: TGCGCCAGCAGCCAAGATCTGCAGGTCCTTGAGACCCAGTACTTC. This chain connects TRBV4-3 to TRBJ2-5; D gene uncertain. Germline CDR1 reads LGHNA; CDR2 reads YSLEER. This CDR3 is 15 amino acids long. V lost 0 bases and J lost 5, with 13 bases in between.

This clonotype has a count of ten or more. The chain joins TRBV24-1 to TRBJ2-5, with D unclear. In germline, CDR1 is KGHDR, CDR2 SFDVKD. There are 18 residues in the CDR3. V was shortened by 3 bases and J by 1 base, with 20 bases between the two germline ends. CDR3 bases: TGTGCCACCAGTGATCCCATCCCCAGAGCCGACCTCCAAGAGACCCAGTACTTC. This encodes CATSDPIPRADLQETQYF.

This clonotype was recorded many times. The chain is built from TRBV9 and TRBJ1-2; D unclear. The CDR3 is 14 residues long. V was cut by 5 bases and J by 6 bases, with 17 bases left in between. Per germline, CDR1 SGDLS and CDR2 YYNGEE. CDR3 residues: CASSDAEHGDGYTF. CDR3 sequence (DNA): TGTGCCAGCAGTGATGCGGAGCATGGGGATGGCTACACCTTC.

This clonotype was recorded at least ten times. The chain has TRBV2 and TRBJ1-5; 7 bases are a match to TRBD1. This CDR3 is built from 15 residues. CDR1 is SNHLY, CDR2 FYNNEI, per germline. Trimming took 1 base from V and 7 from J; bases not matched to a gene: 7. CDR3 sequence reads: CASSEGLTGSQPQHF. The CDR3 bases are TGTGCCAGCAGTGAAGGTTTGACAGGGAGCCAGCCCCAGCATTTT.

This clonotype was counted at least ten times. The chain employs TRBV20-1 and TRBJ1-4; D remains unclear. Germline CDR1 and CDR2: DFQATT and SNEGSKA (reference sequence). With 5 bases removed from V and 6 bases from J, the gap between germline ends came to 7 bases. The CDR3 is made up of 11 amino acids. The CDR3 sequence is CSAPQYEKLFF. DNA of the CDR3: TGCAGTGCTCCCCAATATGAAAAACTGTTTTTT.

This clonotype has only a few counts. The chain employs TRBV4-3 and TRBJ2-5; unclear D gene. Germline values: CDR1 LGHNA, CDR2 YSLEER. The CDR3 runs 15 residues. Deletions cut 1 base from V and 1 base from J, with 10 bases between. The CDR3 coding sequence is TGCGCCAGCAGCCAAGCGGACCAAAGCCAAGAGACCCAGTACTTC. Translation gives CASSQADQSQETQYF.

This chain connects TRBV7-2 to TRBJ1-2, with 7 nucleotides matching TRBD1. The germline CDR1 and CDR2 sequences are SGHTA and FQGNSA. V trimming: 7 bases; J trimming: 5 bases; junction bases outside the gene matches: 7. This CDR3 comprises 13 residues. CDR3 loop: CASTPGQLYGYTF. The CDR3 DNA sequence: TGTGCCAGCACCCCGGGACAGCTGTATGGCTACACCTTC.

This chain links TRBV5-1 with TRBJ1-4; 7 bases agree with TRBD1. V shed 3 bases and J 4 bases; nucleotides not matched to a gene: 6. The CDR3 runs to 15 residues. Per germline, CDR1 SGHRS and CDR2 YFSETQ. The CDR3 DNA sequence: TGCGCCAGCAGCTCGGGGACAGACCATAATGAAAAACTGTTTTTT. It yields the protein CASSSGTDHNEKLFF. Full variable domain (missing parts from reference TRBV5-1 and TRBJ1-4): KAGVTQTPRYLIKTRGQQVTLSCSPISGHRSVSWYQQTPGQGLQFLFEYFSETQRNKGNFPGRFSGRQFSNSRSEMNVSTLELGDSALYLCASSSGTDHNEKLFFGSGTQLSVL.

This clonotype was seen only a few times. The V call is TRBV4-1, the J call TRBJ1-1; D is unclear. The CDR3 spans 11 residues. Germline CDR1 reads MGHRA; CDR2 reads YSYEKL. The V end lost 2 bases, the J end lost 7 bases, and 5 bases lay between the germline ends. CDR3 in amino acids: CASSQHREAFF. The DNA for the CDR3 is TGCGCCAGCAGCCAACACCGTGAAGCTTTCTTT.

This clonotype was recorded at least ten times. The gene calls are TRBV5-1 and TRBJ2-7; D gene ambiguous. V was clipped by 6 bases and J by 0 bases, with 7 bases between them. The germline V gene has CDR1 SGHRS and CDR2 YFSETQ. The CDR3 sequence is 12 residues long. The CDR3 protein is CASTQNSYEQYF. The CDR3 bases are TGCGCCAGCACCCAGAACTCCTACGAGCAGTACTTC. The whole variable domain, filled in from reference TRBV5-1 and TRBJ2-7, reads KAGVTQTPRYLIKTRGQQVTLSCSPISGHRSVSWYQQTPGQGLQFLFEYFSETQRNKGNFPGRFSGRQFSNSRSEMNVSTLELGDSALYLCASTQNSYEQYFGPGTRLTVT.

On this clonotype itself: A read error may explain this, as a much larger clone is one base away. The chain joins TRBV15 to TRBJ2-2, with TRBD2 identical over 7 bases. CDR1 is LNHNV, CDR2 YYDKDF, per germline (reference sequence). The CDR3 totals 14 residues. The CDR3, as DNA: TGTGCCACCAGCGGTTGGGGAGGGCCCGGGGAGCTGCTTTTT. It is translated as CATSGWGGPGELLF.

About this clonotype itself: Germline is not matched at one junction end, which may reflect a read error. The chain has TRBV11-1 and TRBJ1-1, with D perhaps matching TRBD1 (5 bases). CDR1 is SGHAT and CDR2 is FQDESV in the germline V gene (reference sequence). The CDR3 has 14 residues. The CDR3 here is CASSQDGGSNEAFF. The CDR3 region has the DNA TGCGCCAGCAGCCAAGATGGGGGAAGTAATGAAGCTTTCTTT.

J is TRBJ2-5 and V is TRBV5-1, with D hard to call. The CDR3 is made up of 14 amino acids. Trimming left V 0 bases short and J 0 bases short, with 6 bases between. The V gene's germline CDR1 is SGHRS and CDR2 YFSETQ. The DNA for the CDR3 is TGCGCCAGCAGCTTGGAGGCTAACCAAGAGACCCAGTACTTC. This gives the protein CASSLEANQETQYF.

This chain joins TRBV7-9 and TRBJ1-2; TRBD1 is a possible D gene (5 bases). CDR1 and CDR2 from the germline V gene are SEHNR and FQNEAQ (reference sequence). V was cut by 5 bases and J by 1 base, with 20 bases left in between. The CDR3 has 17 amino acids. For the CDR3, the DNA is TGTGCCAGCAGCACTGGACAAGTGGGGGAAATTAACTATGGCTACACCTTC. Translation: CASSTGQVGEINYGYTF.

This clonotype has a count of ten or more. The rearrangement joins TRBV29-1 to TRBJ1-1; D remains ambiguous. Trimming pared 5 bases from V and 0 bases from J, leaving 16 bases between. The CDR3 is 15 residues long. CDR1 and CDR2 (germline): SQVTM, ANQGSEA. Written as DNA, the CDR3 is TGCAGCGTTACCAGCAACAGAAGAATGAACACTGAAGCTTTCTTT. It yields the protein CSVTSNRRMNTEAFF.

In this sample, this clonotype turned up a few times. This chain joins TRBV7-9 and TRBJ1-5; 7 nucleotides line up with TRBD1. This CDR3 has 17 residues. The germline V gene has CDR1 SEHNR and CDR2 FQNEAQ (reference sequence). V shed 0 bases and J 6 bases; nucleotides not matched to a gene: 11. CDR3 loop: CASSLAHLGRGAQPQHF. DNA of the CDR3: TGTGCCAGCAGCTTAGCGCACCTGGGCAGGGGGGCTCAGCCCCAGCATTTT.

This clonotype showed up just a few times. V is TRBV4-1 and J is TRBJ2-5, with 7 bases fitting TRBD2. Germline trimming cut 4 bases from V and 2 bases from J; bases unmatched to any gene: 10. Looked up from germline, CDR1 is MGHRA and CDR2 is YSYEKL. This CDR3 is 16 amino acids long. CDR3 bases: TGCGCCAGCAGCCCAGTATGGACGGGGGGACAAGAGACCCAGTACTTC. Protein product: CASSPVWTGGQETQYF.

In this sample, this clonotype turned up a few times. The rearrangement links TRBV7-2 to TRBJ2-7; D is tentatively TRBD1 or TRBD2 (5 bases each). CDR3 length: 15 amino acids. V was clipped by 6 bases and J by 3 bases, with 18 bases between them. Germline CDR1 SGHTA, CDR2 FQGNSA. CDR3 region: CASSRSGTENYEQYF. The CDR3 nucleotides read TGTGCCAGCAGTCGATCCGGGACGGAGAACTACGAGCAGTACTTC.

The rearrangement links TRBV29-1 to TRBJ1-1; TRBD1 matches at 8 bases. Germline V gene lookup returns CDR1 SQVTM and CDR2 ANQGSEA. The ends lost 6 bases at V and 6 bases at J; junction bases unmatched: 15. The CDR3 runs 15 residues. The CDR3 protein is CSVRQNRGTNPEAFF. The DNA for the CDR3 is TGCAGCGTCCGCCAGAACAGGGGGACAAATCCTGAAGCTTTCTTT. Looking up the rest from reference TRBV29-1 and TRBJ1-1 gives the full variable domain: SAVISQKPSRDICQRGTSLTIQCQVDSQVTMMFWYRQQPGQSLTLIATANQGSEATYESGFVIDKFPISRPNLTFSTLTVSNMSPEDSSIYLCSVRQNRGTNPEAFFGQGTRLTVV.

The chain links TRBV5-1 to TRBJ1-2, with a possible D match to TRBD1 (6 bases). The V end lost 1 base, the J end lost 8 bases, and 15 bases lay between the germline ends. The CDR3 consists of 14 residues. Looked up from germline, CDR1 is SGHRS and CDR2 is YFSETQ. CDR3 sequence reads: CASSLRRGAEGYTF. For the CDR3, the DNA is TGCGCCAGCAGCTTGCGGCGGGGGGCCGAGGGCTACACCTTC.

This clonotype was observed at least ten times. The chain links TRBV20-1 to TRBJ1-5; TRBD1 might be the D (5 bases). CDR3 length: 14 amino acids. CDR1 DFQATT and CDR2 SNEGSKA come from the germline V gene (reference sequence). Between the trimmed V and J ends, which lost 0 bases and 6 bases, there was a span of 12 bases. DNA for the CDR3: TGCAGTGCTAGAGATGGGGGAGCCTTTCAGCCCCAGCATTTT. It yields the protein CSARDGGAFQPQHF.

This clonotype has just a few counts. The V gene is TRBV20-1, the J gene TRBJ1-5; 7 nucleotides agree with TRBD1. There are 14 residues in the CDR3. V lost 1 base to trimming and J lost 4 bases; unmatched junction nucleotides: 4. The germline V gene has CDR1 DFQATT and CDR2 SNEGSKA (reference sequence). The CDR3 sequence is CSARGDSTNQPQHF. As DNA, the CDR3 is TGCAGTGCTAGAGGGGACAGTACGAATCAGCCCCAGCATTTT.

The V gene is TRBV4-1, the J gene TRBJ1-5; D is possibly TRBD1 (6 bases). CDR1 is MGHRA and CDR2 is YSYEKL in the germline V gene. The V and J ends lost 2 bases and 5 bases respectively, with 16 bases between them. This CDR3 is 16 amino acids long. The CDR3: CASSQTFGQPYQPQHF. CDR3 sequence (DNA): TGCGCCAGCAGCCAAACCTTCGGACAGCCCTATCAGCCCCAGCATTTT.

In its sample, this clonotype was seen a few times. The rearrangement uses TRBV9 and TRBJ1-1, with unresolved D. Germline values: CDR1 SGDLS, CDR2 YYNGEE. Trimming took 0 bases from V and 1 from J, leaving 7 bases between them. The CDR3 is 14 residues long. The CDR3 loop is CASSVGQRNTEAFF. The CDR3 DNA is TGTGCCAGCAGCGTAGGGCAGCGGAACACTGAAGCTTTCTTT. The full variable domain, rest sourced from reference TRBV9 and TRBJ1-1, is DSGVTQTPKHLITATGQRVTLRCSPRSGDLSVYWYQQSLDQGLQFLIQYYNGEERAKGNILERFSAQQFPDLHSELNLSSLELGDSALYFCASSVGQRNTEAFFGQGTRLTVV.

The rearrangement links TRBV10-2 to TRBJ1-2; D is uncertain. Germline values: CDR1 WSHSY, CDR2 SAAADI. This CDR3 comprises 14 residues. V was trimmed by 2 bases and J by 4 bases, leaving 11 bases between them. DNA for the CDR3: TGCGCCAGCAGTGAGGGGCTAATTGGCTATGGCTACACCTTC. Its protein product is CASSEGLIGYGYTF.

The chain couples TRBV4-1 to TRBJ1-1; D unresolved. The germline V gene has CDR1 MGHRA and CDR2 YSYEKL. The CDR3 covers 15 residues. The V end was cut by 3 bases, the J end by 4 bases, with 15 bases between. CDR3 sequence reads: CASSHLSEGGTEAFF. The CDR3, as DNA: TGCGCCAGCAGCCACTTATCGGAAGGTGGCACTGAAGCTTTCTTT.

This clonotype was seen a handful of times. This rearrangement joins TRBV11-1 to TRBJ1-6; D gene ambiguous. This CDR3 is 16 amino acids long. Trimming cost V 5 bases and J 5 bases, with 16 bases left between them. Per germline, CDR1 SGHAT and CDR2 FQDESV (reference sequence). CDR3 protein: CASSHGRNLNNSPLHF. The CDR3 bases are TGTGCCAGCAGCCATGGACGCAACCTTAATAATTCACCCCTCCACTTT.

The gene calls are TRBV2 and TRBJ1-6, with D possibly being TRBD1 (6 bases). V lost 6 bases, J lost 8 bases, and 11 bases lay in between. The germline gives CDR1 SNHLY, CDR2 FYNNEI. The CDR3 is made up of 13 amino acids. The CDR3 region has the DNA TGTGCCAGCAGGCAGGGGCCGCATTCACCCCTCCACTTT. Amino acid sequence: CASRQGPHSPLHF.

The genes are TRBV4-1 and TRBJ1-5; D may be TRBD1 (6 bases). V lost 1 base and J 6 bases, leaving 13 bases between the germline ends. Germline CDR1 reads MGHRA; CDR2 reads YSYEKL. This CDR3 is built from 15 residues. This CDR3 is CASSQGGGQGQPQHF. The CDR3 DNA reads TGCGCCAGCAGCCAAGGGGGGGGACAAGGTCAGCCCCAGCATTTT.

V usage is TRBV29-1 and J usage is TRBJ2-2; 7 bases map to TRBD1. The CDR3 runs 11 residues. Trimming removed 8 bases from V and 9 bases from J; junction bases left unmatched: 6. CDR1 and CDR2 (germline): SQVTM, ANQGSEA. CDR3 nucleotide sequence: TGCAGCCAGACAGGGCGCAGGGAGCTGTTTTTT. Its translation is CSQTGRRELFF.

CDR3: CASSTTRPGGNEKLFF. CDR3 in DNA: TGTGCCAGCAGCACCACACGACCGGGGGGAAATGAAAAACTGTTTTTT. The chain combines TRBV6-2 or TRBV6-3 with TRBJ1-4, with a possible D match to TRBD1 (5 bases). The CDR3 extends over 16 amino acids. Germline V gene data show CDR1 as MNHEY and CDR2 as SVGEGT. Trimming stripped 6 bases from V and 5 bases from J, with 19 bases between.